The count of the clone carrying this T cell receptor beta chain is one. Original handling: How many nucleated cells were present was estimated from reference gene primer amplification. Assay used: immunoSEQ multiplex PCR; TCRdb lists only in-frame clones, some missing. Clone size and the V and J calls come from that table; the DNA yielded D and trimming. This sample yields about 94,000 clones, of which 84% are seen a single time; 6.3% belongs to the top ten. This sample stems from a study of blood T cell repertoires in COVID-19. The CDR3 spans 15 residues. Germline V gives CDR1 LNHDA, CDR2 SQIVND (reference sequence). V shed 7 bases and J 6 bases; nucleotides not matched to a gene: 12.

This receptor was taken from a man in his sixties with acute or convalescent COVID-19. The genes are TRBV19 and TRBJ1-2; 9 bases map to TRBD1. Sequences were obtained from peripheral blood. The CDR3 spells CASKPRDRELHGYTF. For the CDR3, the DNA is TGTGCCAGTAAACCCCGGGACAGGGAACTCCATGGCTACACCTTC.